This T cell receptor beta chain originates from a study of cytomegalovirus exposure and HLA in healthy donors. Findings and limits, study-wide: TCR beta sequences reportedly predicted most subjects' HLA-A and HLA-B alleles accurately. HLA allele associations emerged for around 15,000 TCR beta sequences in a later analysis, at 0.05 false discovery rate.

Points on this clone: The antigen is unknown.

The primer mix had 60 Vbeta and 13 Jbeta primers. Original analysis: In a later analysis, around 10 million of 83 million or so unique beta chains occurred in at least two donors. Sequencing used immunoSEQ multiplex PCR; TCRdb keeps in-frame clones, though not all of them. V, J and clone size are those of that table, while D and trimming were read from the DNA. The table includes tens of thousands of clones, roughly 79% detected once. The clonotype was recovered from a male donor in good health and CMV-seronegative. Sample: PBMCs.

CDR3 bases: TGTGCCAGCACTCCCCGGCCAGGGGCGAATGGCTACACCTTC. This sequence encodes CASTPRPGANGYTF. The V call is TRBV6-5, the J call TRBJ1-2; D possibly corresponds to TRBD1 (6 bases). Between the trimmed V and J ends, which lost 7 bases and 6 bases, there was a span of 18 bases. In germline, CDR1 is MNHEY, CDR2 SVGAGI. The CDR3 contains 14 residues.